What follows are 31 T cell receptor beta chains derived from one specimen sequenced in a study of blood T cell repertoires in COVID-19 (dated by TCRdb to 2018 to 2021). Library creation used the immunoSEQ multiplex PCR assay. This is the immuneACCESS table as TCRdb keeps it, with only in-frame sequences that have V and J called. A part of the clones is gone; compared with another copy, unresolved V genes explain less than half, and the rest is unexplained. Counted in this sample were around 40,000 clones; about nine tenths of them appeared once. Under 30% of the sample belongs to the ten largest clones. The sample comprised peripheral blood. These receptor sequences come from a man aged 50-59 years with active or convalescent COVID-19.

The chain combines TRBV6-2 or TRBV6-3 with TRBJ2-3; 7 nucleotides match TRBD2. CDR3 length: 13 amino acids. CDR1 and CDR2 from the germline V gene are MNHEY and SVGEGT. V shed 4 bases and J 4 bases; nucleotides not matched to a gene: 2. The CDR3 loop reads CASSWTSADTQYF. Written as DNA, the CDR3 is TGTGCCAGCAGTTGGACTAGTGCAGATACGCAGTATTTT.

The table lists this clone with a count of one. The CDR3 DNA reads TGTGCCAGCAGCTTATTGACAGGCTGGCAGCCCCAGCATTTT. Amino acid sequence: CASSLLTGWQPQHF. The chain combines TRBV7-2 with TRBJ1-5, with D possibly matching TRBD1 (6 bases). The length of the CDR3 is 14 residues. V lost 2 bases to trimming and J lost 7 bases, with 12 bases between them. Germline CDR1 is SGHTA and CDR2 is FQGNSA.

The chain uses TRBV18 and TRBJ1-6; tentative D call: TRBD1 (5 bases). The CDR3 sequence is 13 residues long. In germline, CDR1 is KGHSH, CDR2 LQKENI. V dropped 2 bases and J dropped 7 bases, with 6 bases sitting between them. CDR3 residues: CASSPGQNSPLHF. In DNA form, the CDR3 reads TGTGCCAGCTCACCAGGACAAAATTCACCCCTCCACTTT.

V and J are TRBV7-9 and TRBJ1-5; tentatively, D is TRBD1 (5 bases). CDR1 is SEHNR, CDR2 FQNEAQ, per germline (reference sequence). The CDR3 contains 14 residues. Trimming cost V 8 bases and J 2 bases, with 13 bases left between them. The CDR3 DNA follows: TGTGCCAGCGGGGGGGAGGGAGGCAATCAGCCCCAGCATTTT. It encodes CASGGEGGNQPQHF.

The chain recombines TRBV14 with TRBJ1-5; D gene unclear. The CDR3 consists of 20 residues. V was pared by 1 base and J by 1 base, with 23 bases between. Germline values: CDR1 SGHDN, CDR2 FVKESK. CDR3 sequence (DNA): TGTGCCAGCAGCCAAGTCCCCCGGGGTTTACGGTTTGGCAGCAATCAGCCCCAGCATTTT. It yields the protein CASSQVPRGLRFGSNQPQHF.

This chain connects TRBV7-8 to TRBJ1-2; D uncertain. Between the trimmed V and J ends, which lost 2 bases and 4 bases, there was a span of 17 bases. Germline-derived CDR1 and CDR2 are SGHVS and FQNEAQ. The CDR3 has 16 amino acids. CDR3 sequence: CASSLMATKVGYGYTF. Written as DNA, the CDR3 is TGTGCCAGCAGCTTAATGGCTACTAAGGTCGGCTATGGCTACACCTTC. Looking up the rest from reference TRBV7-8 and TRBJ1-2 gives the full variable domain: GAGVSQSPRYKVAKRGQDVALRCDPISGHVSLFWYQQALGQGPEFLTYFQNEAQLDKSGLPSDRFFAERPEGSVSTLKIQRTQQEDSAVYLCASSLMATKVGYGYTFGSGTRLTVV.

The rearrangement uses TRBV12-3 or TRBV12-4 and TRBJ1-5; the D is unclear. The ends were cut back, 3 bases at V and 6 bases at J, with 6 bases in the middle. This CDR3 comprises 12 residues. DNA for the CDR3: TGTGCCAGCAGTTTCCGTATTCAGCCCCAGCATTTT. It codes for CASSFRIQPQHF.

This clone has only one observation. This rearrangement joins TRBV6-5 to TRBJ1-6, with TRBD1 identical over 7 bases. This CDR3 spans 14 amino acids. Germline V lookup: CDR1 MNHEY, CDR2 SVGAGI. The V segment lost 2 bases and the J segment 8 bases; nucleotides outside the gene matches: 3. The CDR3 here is CASSYEGADSPLHF. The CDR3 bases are TGTGCCAGCAGTTACGAGGGGGCTGATTCACCCCTCCACTTT.

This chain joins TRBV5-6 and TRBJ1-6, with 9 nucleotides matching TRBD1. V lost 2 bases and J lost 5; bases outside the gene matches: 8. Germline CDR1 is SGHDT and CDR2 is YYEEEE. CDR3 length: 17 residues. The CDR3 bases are TGTGCCAGCAGCTTCTATGGGACAGGGATCGATAATTCACCCCTCCACTTT. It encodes CASSFYGTGIDNSPLHF.

CDR3 residues: CAISESGLAGDYEQYV. The CDR3 DNA reads TGTGCCATCAGTGAGTCCGGACTAGCGGGGGACTACGAGCAGTACGTC. The chain carries TRBV10-3 and TRBJ2-7, with 13 bases identical to TRBD2. Germline-derived CDR1 and CDR2 are ENHRY and SYGVKD. With V trimmed by 0 bases and J by 3 bases, 2 bases remained unmatched. CDR3 length: 16 amino acids.

Here the CDR3 reads CASSRARYNEQFF. The CDR3 DNA reads as TGTGCCAGTAGCAGGGCTCGCTACAATGAGCAGTTCTTC. V is TRBV19 and J is TRBJ2-1; D might be TRBD1 (5 bases). Germline CDR1 reads LNHDA; CDR2 reads SQIVND (reference sequence). V shed 6 bases and J shed 3 bases, with 9 bases lying between them. CDR3 length equals 13 residues.

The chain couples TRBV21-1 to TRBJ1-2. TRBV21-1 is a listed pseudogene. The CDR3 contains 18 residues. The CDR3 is CASSKVGTGRGCNYGYTF. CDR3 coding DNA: TGTGCCAGCAGCAAAGTAGGTACAGGGAGGGGGTGCAACTATGGCTACACCTTC.

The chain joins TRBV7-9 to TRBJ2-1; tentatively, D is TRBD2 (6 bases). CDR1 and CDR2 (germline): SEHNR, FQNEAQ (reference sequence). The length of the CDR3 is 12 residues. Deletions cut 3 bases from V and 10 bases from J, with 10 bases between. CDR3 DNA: TGTGCCAGCAGCTTGGAGGGTAGCGAGCAGTTCTTC. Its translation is CASSLEGSEQFF. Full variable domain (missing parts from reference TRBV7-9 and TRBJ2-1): DTGVSQNPRHKITKRGQNVTFRCDPISEHNRLYWYRQTLGQGPEFLTYFQNEAQLEKSRLLSDRFSAERPKGSFSTLEIQRTEQGDSAMYLCASSLEGSEQFFGPGTRLTVL.

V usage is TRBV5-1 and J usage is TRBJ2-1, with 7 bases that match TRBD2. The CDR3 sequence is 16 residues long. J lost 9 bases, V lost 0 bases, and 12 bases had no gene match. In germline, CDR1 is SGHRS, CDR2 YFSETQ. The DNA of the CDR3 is TGCGCCAGCAGCTTGGGGGCCAGCGGGATCGGCGGTGAGCAGTTCTTC. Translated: CASSLGASGIGGEQFF.

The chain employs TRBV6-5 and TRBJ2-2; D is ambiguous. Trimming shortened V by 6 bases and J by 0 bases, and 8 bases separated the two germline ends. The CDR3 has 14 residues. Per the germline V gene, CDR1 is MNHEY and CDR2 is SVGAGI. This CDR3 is CASRTFANTGELFF. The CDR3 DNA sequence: TGTGCCAGCAGGACTTTTGCGAACACCGGGGAGCTGTTTTTT.

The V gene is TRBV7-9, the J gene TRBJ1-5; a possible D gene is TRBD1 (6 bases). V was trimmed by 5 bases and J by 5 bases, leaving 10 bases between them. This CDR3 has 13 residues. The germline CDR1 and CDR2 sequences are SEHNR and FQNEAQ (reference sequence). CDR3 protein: CASSTYRDQPQHF. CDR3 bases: TGTGCCAGCAGCACGTACAGGGATCAGCCCCAGCATTTT.

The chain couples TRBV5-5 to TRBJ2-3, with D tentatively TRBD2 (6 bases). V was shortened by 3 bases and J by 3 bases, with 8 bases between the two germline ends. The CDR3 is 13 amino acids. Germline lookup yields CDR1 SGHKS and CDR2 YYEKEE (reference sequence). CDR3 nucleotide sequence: TGTGCCAGCAGCTCCGGAGGGACAGATACGCAGTATTTT. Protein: CASSSGGTDTQYF.

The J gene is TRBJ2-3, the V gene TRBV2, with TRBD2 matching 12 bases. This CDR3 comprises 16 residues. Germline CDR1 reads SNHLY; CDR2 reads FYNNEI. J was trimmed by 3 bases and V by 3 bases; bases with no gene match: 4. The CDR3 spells CASSEATSGRTDTQYF. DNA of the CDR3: TGTGCCAGCAGTGAGGCGACTAGCGGGAGAACAGATACGCAGTATTTT.

Here the CDR3 reads CASKVSGQGYNSPLHF. DNA for the CDR3: TGTGCCAGCAAGGTGTCGGGACAGGGGTATAATTCACCCCTCCACTTT. V usage is TRBV28 and J usage is TRBJ1-6, with 10 positions matching TRBD1. This CDR3 has 16 amino acids. The V gene's germline CDR1 is MDHEN and CDR2 SYDVKM. After removal of 7 bases from V and 4 bases from J, the junction contained 7 bases not matched to a gene.

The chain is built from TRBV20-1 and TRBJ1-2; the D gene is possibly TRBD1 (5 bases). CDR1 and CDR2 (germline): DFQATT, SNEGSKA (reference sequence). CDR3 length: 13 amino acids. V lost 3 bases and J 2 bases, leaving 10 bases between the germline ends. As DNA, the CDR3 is TGCAGTGCTAGTCTACAGGCGAACTATGGCTACACCTTC. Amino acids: CSASLQANYGYTF.

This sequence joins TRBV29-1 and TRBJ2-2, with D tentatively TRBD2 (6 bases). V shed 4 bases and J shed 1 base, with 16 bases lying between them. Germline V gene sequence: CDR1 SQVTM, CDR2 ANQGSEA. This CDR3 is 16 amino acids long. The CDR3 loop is CSVGFRSGLNTGELFF. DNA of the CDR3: TGCAGCGTTGGTTTTCGGTCGGGACTGAACACCGGGGAGCTGTTTTTT.

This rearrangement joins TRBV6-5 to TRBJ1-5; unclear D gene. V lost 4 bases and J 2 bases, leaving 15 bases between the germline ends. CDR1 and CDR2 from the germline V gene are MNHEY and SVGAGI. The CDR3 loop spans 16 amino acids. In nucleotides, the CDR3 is TGTGCCAGCAGTTCTCGACTTAATTGGGGCAATCAGCCCCAGCATTTT. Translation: CASSSRLNWGNQPQHF.

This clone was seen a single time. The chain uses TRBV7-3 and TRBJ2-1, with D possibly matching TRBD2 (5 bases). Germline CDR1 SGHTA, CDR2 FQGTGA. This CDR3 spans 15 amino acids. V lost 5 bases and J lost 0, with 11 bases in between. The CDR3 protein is CASSVGSSSYNEQFF. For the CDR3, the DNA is TGTGCCAGCAGCGTTGGGAGTAGCTCCTACAATGAGCAGTTCTTC.

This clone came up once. The CDR3 reads CASSSLAGETGELFF. As DNA, the CDR3 is TGTGCCAGCAGCAGCTTAGCGGGAGAGACCGGGGAGCTGTTTTTT. The chain links TRBV7-3 to TRBJ2-2, with 9 bases aligning to TRBD2. Germline V gene lookup returns CDR1 SGHTA and CDR2 FQGTGA. V lost 5 bases, J lost 5 bases, and 6 bases stayed unmatched. This CDR3 spans 15 amino acids.

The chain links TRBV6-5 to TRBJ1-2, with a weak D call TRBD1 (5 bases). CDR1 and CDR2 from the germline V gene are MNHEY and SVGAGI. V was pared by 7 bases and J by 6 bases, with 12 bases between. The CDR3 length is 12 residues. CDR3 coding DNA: TGTGCCAGCACCGGGGGGGGAAATGGCTACACCTTC. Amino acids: CASTGGGNGYTF.

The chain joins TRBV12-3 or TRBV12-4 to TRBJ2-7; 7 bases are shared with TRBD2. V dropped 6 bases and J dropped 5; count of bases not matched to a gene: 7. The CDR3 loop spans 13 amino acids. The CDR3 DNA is TGTGCCAGCAGCCGGCGGGAGTTCCACGAGCAGTACTTC. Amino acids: CASSRREFHEQYF.

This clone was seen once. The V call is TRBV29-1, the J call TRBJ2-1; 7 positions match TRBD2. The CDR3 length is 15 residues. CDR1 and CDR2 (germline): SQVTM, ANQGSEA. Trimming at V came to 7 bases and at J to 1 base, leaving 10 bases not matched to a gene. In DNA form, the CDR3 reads TGCAGCGGAGGAGATTGGACTAGATCCTACAATGAGCAGTTCTTC. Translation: CSGGDWTRSYNEQFF.

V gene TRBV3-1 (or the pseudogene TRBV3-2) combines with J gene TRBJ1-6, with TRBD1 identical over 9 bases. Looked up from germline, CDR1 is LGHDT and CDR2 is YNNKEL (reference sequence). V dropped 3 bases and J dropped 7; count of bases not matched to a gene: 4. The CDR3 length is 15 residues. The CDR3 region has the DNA TGTGCCAGCAGCCAGAGGACAGGGGTAAATTCACCCCTCCACTTT. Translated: CASSQRTGVNSPLHF.

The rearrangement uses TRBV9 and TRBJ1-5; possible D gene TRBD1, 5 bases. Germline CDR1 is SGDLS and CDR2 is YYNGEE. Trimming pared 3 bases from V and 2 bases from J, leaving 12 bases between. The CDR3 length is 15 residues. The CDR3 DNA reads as TGTGCCAGCAGCGGCGCAGGGATGGGCAATCAGCCCCAGCATTTT. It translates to CASSGAGMGNQPQHF.

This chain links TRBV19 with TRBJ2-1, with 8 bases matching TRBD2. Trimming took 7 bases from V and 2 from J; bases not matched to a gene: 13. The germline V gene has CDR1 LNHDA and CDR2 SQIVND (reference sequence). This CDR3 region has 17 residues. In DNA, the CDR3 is TGTGCCAGTACCCTTTACGTTGGGCGGGAGGCCTACAATGAGCAGTTCTTC. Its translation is CASTLYVGREAYNEQFF.

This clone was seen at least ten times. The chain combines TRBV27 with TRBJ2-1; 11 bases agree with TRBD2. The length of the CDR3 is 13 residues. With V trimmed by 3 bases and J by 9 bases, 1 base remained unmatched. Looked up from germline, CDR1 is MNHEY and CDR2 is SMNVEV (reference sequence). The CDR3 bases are TGTGCCAGCAGTTTTACTAGCGGGGGTGAGCAGTTCTTC. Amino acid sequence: CASSFTSGGEQFF.